This T cell receptor (beta chain) was profiled in a study of CD8+ T cells in alopecia areata. cDNA reverse transcribed from extracted RNA served as the sequencing template. Here immunoSEQ multiplex PCR was the method, and the copy in TCRdb shows in-frame clones only, minus some. The sample carries around 110,000 clones, 50% to 75% recorded once. As to treatment: oral pan-JAK inhibitor, 5-10 mg twice daily. Sequenced material: CD8+ T cells sorted from blood, taken at week 24, from a patient treated with tofacitinib. The receptor comes from a human donor with alopecia areata.

The CDR3 DNA is TGTGCCAGCGCGATCGGGGGGGCCTACAATGAGCAGTTCTTC. Translated: CASAIGGAYNEQFF. The chain uses TRBV27 and TRBJ2-1, with 8 bases fitting TRBD2. The CDR3 length is 14 residues. V lost 8 bases, J lost 2 bases, and 5 bases stayed unmatched. CDR1 is MNHEY and CDR2 is SMNVEV in the germline V gene (reference sequence).